Following are 29 T cell receptor beta chains from one sample sequenced in a study of shared clonotypes between healthy human individuals. Measured with immunoSEQ multiplex PCR; TCRdb has only the in-frame clones, and not every one. The sample has roughly 490,000 clones; 76% are singletons. The sample consisted of PBMCs. The receptors derive from a woman in her 40s in good health. Some clones in this sample may be carry-over from other donors' samples.

This rearrangement joins TRBV4-3 to TRBJ2-7; TRBD2 might be the D (7 bases). Germline V gene data show CDR1 as LGHNA and CDR2 as YSLEER. This CDR3 spans 14 amino acids. V lost 4 bases and J lost 3, with 13 bases in between. CDR3 region: CASSPRGGGYEQYF. The CDR3 DNA is TGCGCCAGCAGCCCCCGGGGAGGGGGCTACGAGCAGTACTTC.

This chain links TRBV6-6 with TRBJ1-4, with D hard to call. Germline V CDR1 and CDR2: MNHNY, SVGAGI (reference sequence). CDR3 size: 15 residues. V was cut by 2 bases and J by 5 bases, with 12 bases left in between. CDR3 bases: TGTGCCAGCAGTTACAAGGCGTTGGGAAATGAAAAACTGTTTTTT. Translating gives CASSYKALGNEKLFF.

The sample holds a few counts of this clone. The chain employs TRBV25-1 and TRBJ2-7, with 8 nucleotides matching TRBD1. The CDR3 contains 15 residues. Trimming removed 5 bases from V and 7 bases from J; junction bases left unmatched: 13. CDR1 is MGHDK and CDR2 is SYGVNS in the germline V gene. CDR3 residues: CASSSHRGRRGEQYF. Here the CDR3 DNA reads TGTGCCAGCAGTTCCCACAGGGGGAGGAGGGGGGAGCAGTACTTC.

V is TRBV5-1 and J is TRBJ2-7, with D possibly TRBD2 on 6 matching bases. Looked up from germline, CDR1 is SGHRS and CDR2 is YFSETQ. V lost 5 bases, J lost 5 bases, and 17 bases lay in between. This CDR3 has 14 amino acids. As DNA, the CDR3 is TGCGCCAGCAGAGGGGATGGCGGGATCCACGAGCAGTACTTC. It yields the protein CASRGDGGIHEQYF.

In its sample, this clone was seen once. V usage is TRBV25-1 and J usage is TRBJ2-7; 7 bases line up with TRBD1. CDR3 length: 13 residues. Trimming cost V 6 bases and J 3 bases; bases outside gene matches: 5. Germline assignment: CDR1 MGHDK and CDR2 SYGVNS. The DNA for the CDR3 is TGTGCCAGCAGACCGGGACAGAGCTACGAGCAGTACTTC. Its protein product is CASRPGQSYEQYF.

This clone was recorded once. V and J are TRBV14 and TRBJ2-1; D ambiguous. Trimming pared 2 bases from V and 0 bases from J, leaving 11 bases between. Germline values: CDR1 SGHDN, CDR2 FVKESK. The CDR3 consists of 16 residues. The CDR3 region is CASSQYYLSSYNEQFF. Here the CDR3 DNA reads TGTGCCAGCAGCCAATACTACCTGAGCTCCTACAATGAGCAGTTCTTC.

This chain uses TRBV9 with TRBJ2-7, with TRBD1 matching 8 bases. Germline assignment: CDR1 SGDLS and CDR2 YYNGEE. The V segment lost 4 bases and the J segment 2 bases; nucleotides outside the gene matches: 14. The CDR3 is 17 residues long. CDR3 nucleotide sequence: TGTGCCAGCAGCCCCCCAAGACAGGGGCCAGGACCCTACGAGCAGTACTTC. This translates into CASSPPRQGPGPYEQYF.

As to this clone: Germline and junction disagree at one end, which may indicate a read error. The chain employs TRBV7-9 and TRBJ2-1; TRBD1 matches 7 bases. The CDR3 is 15 residues long. The germline V gene encodes CDR1 SEHNR and CDR2 FQNEAQ (reference sequence). The CDR3 DNA sequence: TGTGCCAGCAGCCCCCGAGGGGGCAGCGGCAGTGAGCAGCTCTTC. Protein: CASSPRGGSGSEQLF.

This clone was recorded once. The chain combines TRBV6-1 with TRBJ2-7; the match to TRBD2 covers 10 bases. Germline V gives CDR1 MNHNS, CDR2 SASEGT. V lost 4 bases and J lost 3; bases outside the gene matches: 3. The length of the CDR3 is 14 residues. The DNA for the CDR3 is TGTGCCAGCAGTGCTAGCGGGAGAGACTACGAGCAGTACTTC. The encoded protein is CASSASGRDYEQYF.

The chain combines TRBV29-1 with TRBJ2-5; maybe TRBD2 (5 bases). Trimming shortened V by 4 bases and J by 2 bases, and 11 bases separated the two germline ends. CDR1 and CDR2 from the germline V gene are SQVTM and ANQGSEA. The CDR3 contains 13 residues. This CDR3 reads CSVVSGSQETQYF. The CDR3, as DNA: TGCAGCGTTGTCTCGGGATCACAAGAGACCCAGTACTTC.

V usage is TRBV6-1 and J usage is TRBJ2-7; weak D call: TRBD2 (5 bases). The germline gives CDR1 MNHNS, CDR2 SASEGT. Trimming shortened V by 2 bases and J by 2 bases, and 13 bases separated the two germline ends. The CDR3 extends over 15 amino acids. The CDR3 DNA is TGTGCCAGCAGTGAACGGCAGGAGGCCCCCTACGAGCAGTACTTC. It specifies CASSERQEAPYEQYF.

The gene calls are TRBV5-4 and TRBJ2-5; a weak D match, TRBD1 (5 bases). This CDR3 has 14 amino acids. Trimming pared 2 bases from V and 5 bases from J, leaving 13 bases between. Germline-derived CDR1 and CDR2 are SGHNT and YYREEE (reference sequence). This chain's CDR3 is CASSLRGPVETQYF. The CDR3 bases are TGTGCCAGCAGCTTAAGGGGCCCAGTGGAGACCCAGTACTTC.

J is TRBJ1-2 and V is TRBV9; D is ambiguous. Per the germline V gene, CDR1 is SGDLS and CDR2 is YYNGEE. V was trimmed by 2 bases and J by 6 bases, leaving 8 bases between them. The CDR3 has 12 residues. The CDR3 loop reads CASSVEGHGYTF. The CDR3 region has the DNA TGTGCCAGCAGCGTGGAGGGTCATGGCTACACCTTC.

Worth noting for this clone: The sample has other DNA sequences that encode this CDR3 too. The chain combines TRBV28 with TRBJ1-2, with a weak D call TRBD1 (6 bases). Germline V gene sequence: CDR1 MDHEN, CDR2 SYDVKM. This CDR3 comprises 13 residues. V gave up 5 bases and J gave up 7 bases, with 14 bases separating them. The CDR3, as DNA: TGTGCCAGCAGTGTTCCGGGGGGCGGTGGCTACACCTTC. Its translation: CASSVPGGGGYTF.

The V gene is TRBV23-1, the J gene TRBJ2-1, with D possibly matching TRBD2 (11 bases). TRBV23-1 is known as an ORF, though its function is uncertain. This CDR3 is built from 20 residues. V lost 6 bases and J lost 8, with 35 bases in between. The CDR3: CASSLTRQGASGRPRDEQFF. For the CDR3, the DNA is TGCGCCAGCAGCCTAACCCGACAGGGGGCTAGCGGGAGGCCTCGGGATGAGCAGTTCTTC.

This chain links TRBV11-2 with TRBJ2-1; TRBD2 matches 7 bases. This CDR3 has 12 amino acids. Looked up from germline, CDR1 is SGHAT and CDR2 is FQNNGV. The V gene end was trimmed by 5 bases and the J gene end by 13 bases; junction bases not matched to a gene: 8. CDR3 loop: CASSPNRGVQFF. CDR3 DNA sequence: TGTGCCAGCAGCCCCAACCGGGGGGTACAGTTCTTC.

This clone was seen a handful of times. The J gene is TRBJ2-1, the V gene TRBV7-2; TRBD2 matches at 7 bases. After removal of 5 bases from V and 4 bases from J, the junction contained 14 bases not matched to a gene. CDR3 size: 17 residues. In germline, CDR1 is SGHTA, CDR2 FQGNSA. CDR3 amino acids: CASSPTPGGSGYNEQFF. Here the CDR3 DNA reads TGTGCCAGCAGCCCAACTCCCGGCGGGAGCGGGTACAATGAGCAGTTCTTC.

This rearrangement joins TRBV5-6 to TRBJ1-1; 9 bases line up with TRBD1. The CDR3 extends over 16 amino acids. The germline gives CDR1 SGHDT, CDR2 YYEEEE. The V segment lost 0 bases and the J segment 2 bases; nucleotides outside the gene matches: 5. The CDR3 here is CASSLAGTGSNTEAFF. The CDR3, as DNA: TGTGCCAGCAGCTTGGCCGGGACAGGGAGCAACACTGAAGCTTTCTTT.

DNA for the CDR3: TGTGCAAGTCGCTTAGCAATATACAGGACAGCCAGGGGCAATCAGCCCCAGCATTTT. Translation: CASRLAIYRTARGNQPQHF. This sequence joins TRBV12-2 and TRBJ1-5; no DNA check was done on the table's D call, TRBD1. TRBV12-2 corresponds to a pseudogene. The CDR3 runs 19 residues.

The chain carries TRBV20-1 and TRBJ2-7; a possible D gene is TRBD1 (6 bases). This CDR3 is built from 11 residues. V dropped 5 bases and J dropped 2 bases, with 7 bases sitting between them. Germline V gene data show CDR1 as DFQATT and CDR2 as SNEGSKA (reference sequence). CDR3 loop: CSAWTAYEQYF. The CDR3 DNA follows: TGCAGTGCTTGGACAGCCTACGAGCAGTACTTC.

Regarding this clone: This likely came from a read error, as a far larger clone is one base away. Additional DNA sequences in this sample encode the identical CDR3. The V call is TRBV30, the J call TRBJ1-1; D is possibly TRBD1 (6 bases). The CDR3 runs 15 residues. The germline V gene encodes CDR1 GTSNPN and CDR2 SVGIG (reference sequence). In DNA, the CDR3 is TGTGCCTGGAGCCTTGGACAGAAAAAGAACACCGAAGCTTTCTTT. Translation gives CAWSLGQKKNTEAFF.

This clone was counted only a few times. V is TRBV29-1 and J is TRBJ2-3, with a weak D call TRBD2 (6 bases). The CDR3 totals 14 residues. The V and J ends lost 8 bases and 4 bases respectively, with 19 bases between them. Germline V gene sequence: CDR1 SQVTM, CDR2 ANQGSEA. The CDR3 DNA reads TGCAGCTTACAGAGGACGGGAGAACCAGATACGCAGTATTTT. It encodes CSLQRTGEPDTQYF.

The rearrangement uses TRBV7-9 and TRBJ2-3; D perhaps matches TRBD2 (5 bases). Germline lookup yields CDR1 SEHNR and CDR2 FQNEAQ (reference sequence). The V and J ends lost 0 bases and 0 bases respectively, with 7 bases between them. The CDR3 extends over 15 amino acids. CDR3 sequence reads: CASSLARGSTDTQYF. DNA for the CDR3: TGTGCCAGCAGCTTAGCGCGCGGGAGCACAGATACGCAGTATTTT.

CDR3 amino acids: CASKGRGLVRNQPQHF. CDR3 sequence (DNA): TGTGCCAGCAAAGGGCGGGGGTTGGTGCGCAATCAGCCCCAGCATTTT. The chain recombines TRBV28 with TRBJ1-5, with D tentatively TRBD1 (5 bases). The CDR3 spans 16 residues. The germline V gene encodes CDR1 MDHEN and CDR2 SYDVKM. Trimming stripped 7 bases from V and 2 bases from J, with 18 bases between.

The table lists this clone with a few counts. V usage is TRBV29-1 and J usage is TRBJ1-3, with TRBD1 identical over 7 bases. This CDR3 spans 13 amino acids. The ends lost 7 bases at V and 4 bases at J; junction bases unmatched: 7. The germline V gene encodes CDR1 SQVTM and CDR2 ANQGSEA. The CDR3: CSAGGQQGNTIYF. The CDR3 region has the DNA TGCAGCGCTGGGGGACAGCAAGGAAACACCATATATTTT.

The chain employs TRBV5-1 and TRBJ2-1; 11 positions agree with TRBD2. The V gene end was trimmed by 0 bases and the J gene end by 9 bases; junction bases not matched to a gene: 2. The CDR3 contains 14 residues. CDR1 is SGHRS and CDR2 is YFSETQ in the germline V gene. The chain's CDR3 is CASSLVAGGGEQFF. The CDR3 DNA reads TGCGCCAGCAGCTTGGTAGCGGGAGGGGGTGAGCAGTTCTTC.

The chain links TRBV9 to TRBJ2-1; TRBD2 matches 12 bases. V lost 1 base, J lost 12 bases, and 8 bases stayed unmatched. CDR1 is SGDLS, CDR2 YYNGEE, per germline. The CDR3 runs to 15 residues. Written as DNA, the CDR3 is TGTGCCAGCAGCGTAACCGGGACTAGCGGGTATGGGCAGTTCTTC. Translated: CASSVTGTSGYGQFF. The full variable domain, rest sourced from reference TRBV9 and TRBJ2-1, is DSGVTQTPKHLITATGQRVTLRCSPRSGDLSVYWYQQSLDQGLQFLIQYYNGEERAKGNILERFSAQQFPDLHSELNLSSLELGDSALYFCASSVTGTSGYGQFFGPGTRLTVL.

Regarding this clone: The junction and the germline gene differ at one end; a read error may be behind it. The CDR3 region has the DNA TGTGCTAGCAGCTCCGGGACTAGCGTGGATACGCAGTATTTT. Translated, it gives CASSSGTSVDTQYF. V and J are TRBV7-7 and TRBJ2-3, with 10 bases identical to TRBD2. Germline CDR1 and CDR2: SSHAT and FNYEAQ (reference sequence). This CDR3 spans 14 amino acids.

The rearrangement joins TRBV10-3 to TRBJ2-7; no firm D call. This CDR3 region has 13 residues. The germline CDR1 and CDR2 sequences are ENHRY and SYGVKD. The germline V and J ends were trimmed by 5 bases and 7 bases, with 15 bases remaining between them. In DNA, the CDR3 is TGTGCCATCAGTCCTCTCGGGCTGCGGGAGCAGTACTTC. Translating it yields CAISPLGLREQYF.